Described below is a single TCR beta chain sequence and its context. This record belongs to a study of blood T cell repertoires in COVID-19. Study-wide background: The samples span acute and convalescent COVID-19 from the United States, Italy and Spain. In each case, the material was cDNA or gDNA derived from T cells, B-cell-depleted T cells, or PBMCs.

Germline loops: CDR1 KGHDR, CDR2 SFDVKD. Trimming pared 3 bases from V and 2 bases from J, leaving 9 bases between. This CDR3 is 15 amino acids long. Per the original methods: How many nucleated cells were present was estimated from reference gene primer amplification. The data were produced by immunoSEQ multiplex PCR, yet TCRdb's version contains in-frame clones alone and is incomplete. V and J calls and clone size are given by that table; D and trimming were obtained from the DNA. This sample has around 700,000 clones; around 89% occur once, and the top ten carry about 0.26%. The receptor comes from a woman aged 18-35 years with acute or convalescent COVID-19. The V gene is TRBV24-1, the J gene TRBJ2-2; D is perhaps TRBD1 (5 bases). Sample: peripheral blood. The CDR3 loop is CATSDRQPNTGELFF. In DNA form, the CDR3 reads TGTGCCACCAGTGATCGACAGCCTAACACCGGGGAGCTGTTTTTT.